This T cell receptor (beta chain) stems from a study of control samples from healthy donors and cancer patients. The ends were cut back, 3 bases at V and 9 bases at J, with 3 bases in the middle. The germline CDR1 and CDR2 sequences are MRHNA and SNTAGT. This CDR3 comprises 10 residues. The repertoire was sequenced with immunoSEQ multiplex PCR; TCRdb's copy has only in-frame clones and lacks some. Of 350,000 to 450,000 clones in the sample, 90% were seen once. The sequenced sample consisted of PBMCs. The sequence was obtained from a man between 35 and 55 years old with head and neck cancer. The chain is built from TRBV6-4 and TRBJ2-1; no clear D gene. In DNA, the CDR3 is TGTGCCAGCAGTGATCCTGAGCAGTTCTTC. It is translated as CASSDPEQFF.